Below, 18 T cell receptor beta chains from the same sample are listed, as sequenced in a study of blood T cell repertoires in COVID-19. Some clones are missing from TCRdb's copy, which holds only in-frame ones; the method was immunoSEQ multiplex PCR. Here the sample spans about 300,000 clones, around 90% being singletons. The sequencing input was peripheral blood. The receptors stem from a woman between 50 and 59 years old with COVID-19, enrolled during active disease.

The V gene is TRBV19, the J gene TRBJ1-1; 9 positions match TRBD1. Germline V lookup: CDR1 LNHDA, CDR2 SQIVND (reference sequence). V shed 6 bases, J shed 1 base, and the junction held 12 bases outside the gene matches. CDR3 length: 17 amino acids. The CDR3 spells CASSPSDRGGRNTEAFF. The CDR3 nucleotides read TGTGCCAGTAGCCCTTCAGACAGGGGGGGACGGAACACTGAAGCTTTCTTT.

The chain couples TRBV27 to TRBJ2-2; D gene ambiguous. V lost 6 bases to trimming and J lost 1 base, with 12 bases between them. Germline CDR1 is MNHEY and CDR2 is SMNVEV (reference sequence). The CDR3 has 15 amino acids. This chain's CDR3 is CASSHRVWNTGELFF. The CDR3 nucleotides are TGTGCCAGCAGCCACCGGGTTTGGAACACCGGGGAGCTGTTTTTT.

This clone was counted a single time. The V and J genes are TRBV29-1 and TRBJ1-2, with TRBD1 matching 8 bases. The CDR3 has 16 amino acids. Germline CDR1 reads SQVTM; CDR2 reads ANQGSEA. Losses at the gene ends were 2 bases for V and 3 bases for J; bases not matched to a gene: 11. DNA of the CDR3: TGCAGCGTTGAAAGGGTGCCAGGGGGCCTCCACTATGGCTACACCTTC. This translates into CSVERVPGGLHYGYTF. Together with reference TRBV29-1 and TRBJ1-2, the CDR3 gives the full variable domain: SAVISQKPSRDICQRGTSLTIQCQVDSQVTMMFWYRQQPGQSLTLIATANQGSEATYESGFVIDKFPISRPNLTFSTLTVSNMSPEDSSIYLCSVERVPGGLHYGYTFGSGTRLTVV.

V usage is TRBV20-1 and J usage is TRBJ2-5, with TRBD2 as a possible D gene (7 bases). The V end was cut by 5 bases, the J end by 11 bases, with 12 bases between. The CDR3 consists of 10 residues. In germline, CDR1 is DFQATT, CDR2 SNEGSKA (reference sequence). CDR3 residues: CSAPRGAQYF. DNA for the CDR3: TGCAGTGCTCCCCGGGGGGCGCAGTACTTC.

This clone came up once. This rearrangement joins TRBV5-4 to TRBJ2-7; no reliable D call. CDR3 size: 13 residues. Germline lookup yields CDR1 SGHNT and CDR2 YYREEE (reference sequence). With 7 bases removed from V and 3 bases from J, the gap between germline ends came to 14 bases. DNA of the CDR3: TGTGCCAGCTCCCAGTTAGCAAACTACGAGCAGTACTTC. Its translation is CASSQLANYEQYF.

The chain combines TRBV10-1 with TRBJ2-7; D uncertain. The CDR3 totals 11 residues. Deletions cut 4 bases from V and 7 bases from J, with 8 bases between. Looked up from germline, CDR1 is WNHNN and CDR2 is SYGVQD (reference sequence). In nucleotides, the CDR3 is TGCGCCAGCAGTGGACATTCTGAGCAGTACTTC. Its translation is CASSGHSEQYF.

The chain couples TRBV5-6 to TRBJ2-5; tentatively, D is TRBD2 (6 bases). Germline CDR1 reads SGHDT; CDR2 reads YYEEEE. V gave up 4 bases and J gave up 1 base, with 17 bases separating them. The CDR3 spans 16 residues. CDR3 in amino acids: CASSPAGSPSQETQYF. CDR3 coding DNA: TGTGCCAGCAGCCCCGCGGGGTCTCCGTCCCAAGAGACCCAGTACTTC.

This chain joins TRBV7-3 and TRBJ2-3, with 12 positions matching TRBD2. The CDR3 covers 15 residues. Germline V gene data show CDR1 as SGHTA and CDR2 as FQGTGA. V lost 4 bases, J lost 3 bases, and 2 bases stayed unmatched. CDR3 in DNA: TGTGCCAGCAGCTCGACTAGCGGGAGAACAGATACGCAGTATTTT. Encoded protein: CASSSTSGRTDTQYF.

This CDR3 reads CASSRQGLNTIYF. CDR3 in DNA: TGTGCCAGCAGTAGACAGGGGTTAAACACCATATATTTT. The V and J genes are TRBV5-6 and TRBJ1-3, with 8 bases matching TRBD1. The CDR3 runs 13 residues. The V gene end was trimmed by 5 bases and the J gene end by 6 bases; junction bases not matched to a gene: 4. Germline CDR1 SGHDT, CDR2 YYEEEE.

The J gene is TRBJ1-1, the V gene TRBV12-5; 9 bases are a match to TRBD1. The CDR3 is made up of 16 amino acids. V lost 0 bases, J lost 5 bases, and 7 bases stayed unmatched. Per germline, CDR1 LGHNT and CDR2 FRNRAP. In nucleotides, the CDR3 is TGTGCTAGTGGTTTGGTTACAGGGGGCGCCTGGACTGAAGCTTTCTTT. Its translation is CASGLVTGGAWTEAFF.

The chain combines TRBV29-1 with TRBJ2-2; 12 bases map to TRBD1. The CDR3 extends over 15 amino acids. The germline gives CDR1 SQVTM, CDR2 ANQGSEA. After removal of 6 bases from V and 5 bases from J, the junction contained 7 bases not matched to a gene. CDR3 coding DNA: TGCAGCGTGCCGGGACAGGGGGCTTGGACCGGGGAGCTGTTTTTT. This codes for CSVPGQGAWTGELFF.

This chain joins TRBV5-1 and TRBJ2-7; 11 bases match TRBD2. The V segment lost 4 bases and the J segment 1 base; nucleotides outside the gene matches: 10. This CDR3 comprises 17 residues. The V gene's germline CDR1 is SGHRS and CDR2 YFSETQ. This chain's CDR3 is CASSPGVSGRVSYEQYF. Here the CDR3 DNA reads TGCGCCAGCAGCCCGGGTGTTAGCGGGAGGGTTTCCTACGAGCAGTACTTC.

This clone showed up just a few times. The chain is built from TRBV30 and TRBJ1-3, with TRBD1 as a possible D gene (5 bases). Germline lookup yields CDR1 GTSNPN and CDR2 SVGIG (reference sequence). The length of the CDR3 is 14 residues. V was shortened by 7 bases and J by 0 bases, with 13 bases between the two germline ends. CDR3 sequence (DNA): TGTGCCTCAAACCCCGGGGGCTCTGGAAACACCATATATTTT. Protein product: CASNPGGSGNTIYF.

The chain couples TRBV5-1 to TRBJ2-3, with 9 bases aligning to TRBD1. The length of the CDR3 is 15 residues. Germline V gene data show CDR1 as SGHRS and CDR2 as YFSETQ. Germline trimming cut 4 bases from V and 2 bases from J; bases unmatched to any gene: 5. CDR3 amino acids: CASSPWTGVTDTQYF. The CDR3 region has the DNA TGCGCCAGCAGCCCCTGGACAGGGGTCACAGATACGCAGTATTTT.

This clone was observed a few times. The J gene is TRBJ1-5, the V gene TRBV6-5, with a possible D match to TRBD1 (5 bases). Trimming removed 4 bases from V and 7 bases from J, with 11 bases in between. The CDR3 length is 13 residues. The germline gives CDR1 MNHEY, CDR2 SVGAGI. As DNA, the CDR3 is TGTGCCAGCAGTTTAAGGGGAACGCAGCCCCAGCATTTT. It yields the protein CASSLRGTQPQHF.

This chain links TRBV7-2 with TRBJ2-2; 9 bases fit TRBD2. The trim removed 3 bases at V and 7 bases at J, leaving 9 bases unmatched. This CDR3 is 16 amino acids long. Germline values: CDR1 SGHTA, CDR2 FQGNSA. CDR3 in DNA: TGTGCCAGCAGCTTTCTCCGCGGGAGGGCCAACGGGGAGCTGTTTTTT. Its translation: CASSFLRGRANGELFF.

The chain is built from TRBV7-9 and TRBJ2-7, with D tentatively TRBD2 (5 bases). The CDR3 consists of 11 residues. Trimming cost V 3 bases and J 7 bases, with 7 bases left between them. From germline, CDR1 is SEHNR and CDR2 FQNEAQ (reference sequence). The DNA for the CDR3 is TGTGCCAGCAGCTTTGGCGGGGAGCAGTACTTC. Amino acids: CASSFGGEQYF. The full variable domain, completed using reference TRBV7-9 and TRBJ2-7, is DTGVSQNPRHKITKRGQNVTFRCDPISEHNRLYWYRQTLGQGPEFLTYFQNEAQLEKSRLLSDRFSAERPKGSFSTLEIQRTEQGDSAMYLCASSFGGEQYFGPGTRLTVT.

The chain carries TRBV5-1 and TRBJ1-1, with TRBD1 as a possible D gene (5 bases). In germline, CDR1 is SGHRS, CDR2 YFSETQ. V lost 0 bases, J lost 7 bases, and 19 bases lay in between. The CDR3 covers 16 residues. The CDR3 nucleotides read TGCGCCAGCAGCTTGGAGGGTTTTCGGGGGACCATTGAAGCTTTCTTT. Translation: CASSLEGFRGTIEAFF. Full variable domain (remainder filled in from reference TRBV5-1 and TRBJ1-1): KAGVTQTPRYLIKTRGQQVTLSCSPISGHRSVSWYQQTPGQGLQFLFEYFSETQRNKGNFPGRFSGRQFSNSRSEMNVSTLELGDSALYLCASSLEGFRGTIEAFFGQGTRLTVV.